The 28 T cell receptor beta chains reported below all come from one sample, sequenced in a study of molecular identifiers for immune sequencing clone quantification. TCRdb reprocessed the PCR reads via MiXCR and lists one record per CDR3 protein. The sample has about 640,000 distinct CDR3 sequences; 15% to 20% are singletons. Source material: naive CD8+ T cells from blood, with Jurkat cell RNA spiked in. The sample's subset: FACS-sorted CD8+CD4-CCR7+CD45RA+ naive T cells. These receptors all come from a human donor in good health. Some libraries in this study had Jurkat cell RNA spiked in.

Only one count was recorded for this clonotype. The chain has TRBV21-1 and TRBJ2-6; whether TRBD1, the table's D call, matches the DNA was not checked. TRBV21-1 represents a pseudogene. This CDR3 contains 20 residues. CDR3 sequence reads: CASRQKVGDRESSGANVLTF. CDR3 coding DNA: TGTGCCAGCAGACAAAAAGTGGGAGACAGGGAAAGCTCTGGGGCCAACGTCCTGACTTTC.

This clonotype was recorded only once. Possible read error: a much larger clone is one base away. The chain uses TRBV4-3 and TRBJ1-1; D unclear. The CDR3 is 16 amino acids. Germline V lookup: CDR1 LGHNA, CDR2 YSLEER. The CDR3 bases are TGCGCCAGCAGCCAAGACTGGGAGTACGTGAACACTGGAGCTTTCTTT. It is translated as CASSQDWEYVNTGAFF.

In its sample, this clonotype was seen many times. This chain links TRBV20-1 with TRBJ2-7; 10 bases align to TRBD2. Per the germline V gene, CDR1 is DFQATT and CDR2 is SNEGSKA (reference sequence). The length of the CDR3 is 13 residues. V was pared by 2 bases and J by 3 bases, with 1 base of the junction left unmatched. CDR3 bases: TGCAGTGCTAGACAGCGGGGGGGCTACGAGCAGTACTTC. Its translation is CSARQRGGYEQYF.

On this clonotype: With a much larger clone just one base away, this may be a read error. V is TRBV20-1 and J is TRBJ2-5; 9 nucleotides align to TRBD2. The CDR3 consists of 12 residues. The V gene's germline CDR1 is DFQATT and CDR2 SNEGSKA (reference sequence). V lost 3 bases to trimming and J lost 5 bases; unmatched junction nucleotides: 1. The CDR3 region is CSARAGGETQYF. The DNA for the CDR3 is TGCAGTGCTAGGGCGGGGGGGGAGACCCAGTACTTC.

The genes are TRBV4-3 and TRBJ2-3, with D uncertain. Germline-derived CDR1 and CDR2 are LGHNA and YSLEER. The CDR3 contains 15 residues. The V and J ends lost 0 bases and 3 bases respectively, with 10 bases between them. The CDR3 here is CASSQDFQDTDTQYF. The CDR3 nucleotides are TGCGCCAGCAGCCAAGACTTCCAGGATACAGATACGCAGTATTTT.

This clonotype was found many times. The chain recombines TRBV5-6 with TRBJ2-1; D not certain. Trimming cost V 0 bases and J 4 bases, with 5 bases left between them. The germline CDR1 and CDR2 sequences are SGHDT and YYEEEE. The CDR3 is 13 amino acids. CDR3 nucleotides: TGTGCCAGCAGCTTGGACTATTACAATGAGCAGTTCTTC. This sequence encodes CASSLDYYNEQFF.

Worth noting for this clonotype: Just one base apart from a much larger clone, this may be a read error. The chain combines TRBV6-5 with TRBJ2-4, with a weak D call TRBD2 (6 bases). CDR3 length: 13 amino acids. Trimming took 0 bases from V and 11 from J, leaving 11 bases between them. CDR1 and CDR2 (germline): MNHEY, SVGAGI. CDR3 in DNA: TGTGCCAGCAGTTACTCCGGGGGTGACGTTCAGTACTTC. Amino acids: CASSYSGGDVQYF.

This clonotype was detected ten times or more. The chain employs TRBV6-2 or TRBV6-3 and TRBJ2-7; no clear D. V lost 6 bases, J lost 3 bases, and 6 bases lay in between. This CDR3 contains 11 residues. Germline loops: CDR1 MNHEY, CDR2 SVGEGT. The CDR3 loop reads CASSHDYEQYF. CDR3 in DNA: TGTGCCAGCAGCCACGACTACGAGCAGTACTTC.

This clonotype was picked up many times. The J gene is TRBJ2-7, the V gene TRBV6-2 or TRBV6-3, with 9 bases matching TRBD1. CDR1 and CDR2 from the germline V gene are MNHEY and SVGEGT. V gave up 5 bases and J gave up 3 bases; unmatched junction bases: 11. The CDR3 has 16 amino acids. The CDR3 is CASSLVAGTGLYEQYF. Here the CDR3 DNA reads TGTGCCAGCAGTCTGGTAGCCGGGACAGGGCTCTACGAGCAGTACTTC.

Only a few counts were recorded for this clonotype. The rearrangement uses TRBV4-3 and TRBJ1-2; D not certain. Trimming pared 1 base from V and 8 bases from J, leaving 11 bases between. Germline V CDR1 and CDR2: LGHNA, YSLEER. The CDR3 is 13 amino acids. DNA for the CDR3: TGCGCCAGCAGCCAAGGACGGACGGACGGCTACACCTTC. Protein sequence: CASSQGRTDGYTF.

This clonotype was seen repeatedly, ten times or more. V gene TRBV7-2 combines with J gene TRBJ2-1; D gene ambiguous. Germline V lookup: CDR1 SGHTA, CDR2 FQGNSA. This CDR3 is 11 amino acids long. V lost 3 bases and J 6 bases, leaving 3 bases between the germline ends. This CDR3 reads CASSFANEQFF. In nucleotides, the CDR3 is TGTGCCAGCAGCTTCGCCAATGAGCAGTTCTTC.

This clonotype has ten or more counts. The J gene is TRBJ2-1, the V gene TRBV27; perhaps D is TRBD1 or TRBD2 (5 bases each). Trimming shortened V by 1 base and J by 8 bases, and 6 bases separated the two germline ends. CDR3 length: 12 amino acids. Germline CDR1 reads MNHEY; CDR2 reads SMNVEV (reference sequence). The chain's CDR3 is CASSLLGDEQFF. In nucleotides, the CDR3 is TGTGCCAGCAGTTTATTGGGGGATGAGCAGTTCTTC.

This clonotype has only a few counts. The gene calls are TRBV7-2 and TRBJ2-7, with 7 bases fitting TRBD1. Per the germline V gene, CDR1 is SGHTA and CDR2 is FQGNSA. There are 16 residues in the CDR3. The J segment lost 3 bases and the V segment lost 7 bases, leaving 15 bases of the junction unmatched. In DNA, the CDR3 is TGTGCCAGCACCAGCACGGGACAGAAGATACTCTACGAGCAGTACTTC. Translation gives CASTSTGQKILYEQYF.

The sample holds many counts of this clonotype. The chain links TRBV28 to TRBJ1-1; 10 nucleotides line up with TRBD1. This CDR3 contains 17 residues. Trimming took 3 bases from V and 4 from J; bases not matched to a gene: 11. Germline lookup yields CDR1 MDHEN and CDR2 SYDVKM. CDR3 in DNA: TGTGCCAGCAGTTTCACCCGACAGGGGGCCAGGAGCACTGAAGCTTTCTTT. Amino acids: CASSFTRQGARSTEAFF. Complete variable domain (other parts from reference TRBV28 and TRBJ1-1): DVKVTQSSRYLVKRTGEKVFLECVQDMDHENMFWYRQDPGLGLRLIYFSYDVKMKEKGDIPEGYSVSREKKERFSLILESASTNQTSMYLCASSFTRQGARSTEAFFGQGTRLTVV.

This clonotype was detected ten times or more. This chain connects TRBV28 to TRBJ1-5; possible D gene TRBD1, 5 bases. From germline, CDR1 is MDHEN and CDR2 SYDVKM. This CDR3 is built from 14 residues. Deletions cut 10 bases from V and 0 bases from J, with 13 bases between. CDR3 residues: CATRQKFSNQPQHF. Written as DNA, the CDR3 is TGTGCCACCCGACAGAAATTTAGCAATCAGCCCCAGCATTTT.

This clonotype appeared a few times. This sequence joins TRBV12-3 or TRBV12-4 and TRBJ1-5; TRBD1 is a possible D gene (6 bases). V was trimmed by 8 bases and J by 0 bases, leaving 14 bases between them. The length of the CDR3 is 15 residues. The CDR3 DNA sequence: TGTGCCAGCGCTCTAACAGGGAATAGCAATCAGCCCCAGCATTTT. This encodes CASALTGNSNQPQHF.

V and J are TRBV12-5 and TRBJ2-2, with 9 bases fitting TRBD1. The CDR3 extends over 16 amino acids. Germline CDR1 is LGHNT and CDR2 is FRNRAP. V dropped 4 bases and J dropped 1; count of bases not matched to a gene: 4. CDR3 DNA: TGTGCTAGTGGTTCGGGGACAGGGAAGAACACCGGGGAGCTGTTTTTT. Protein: CASGSGTGKNTGELFF.

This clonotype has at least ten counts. CDR3 protein: CSARDRLGTRDNEQFF. The CDR3 nucleotides read TGCAGTGCTAGAGATCGTCTCGGGACAAGAGACAATGAGCAGTTCTTC. V and J are TRBV20-1 and TRBJ2-1; D may be TRBD1 (6 bases). Per the germline V gene, CDR1 is DFQATT and CDR2 is SNEGSKA (reference sequence). The CDR3 is 16 amino acids. The germline V and J ends were trimmed by 0 bases and 5 bases, with 17 bases remaining between them.

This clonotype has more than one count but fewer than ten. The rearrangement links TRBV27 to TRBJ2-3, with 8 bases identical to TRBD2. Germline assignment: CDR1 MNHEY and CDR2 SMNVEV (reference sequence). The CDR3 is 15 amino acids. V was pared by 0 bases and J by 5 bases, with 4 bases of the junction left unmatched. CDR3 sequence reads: CASSLSGRALDTQYF. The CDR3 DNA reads TGTGCCAGCAGTTTATCCGGGAGGGCCCTAGATACGCAGTATTTT.

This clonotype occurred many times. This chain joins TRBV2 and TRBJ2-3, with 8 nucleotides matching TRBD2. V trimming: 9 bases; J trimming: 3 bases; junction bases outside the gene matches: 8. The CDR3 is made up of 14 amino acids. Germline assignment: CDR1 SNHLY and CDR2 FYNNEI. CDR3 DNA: TGTGCCAGTGAGAGCGGGAGCCTGACAGATACGCAGTATTTT. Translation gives CASESGSLTDTQYF.

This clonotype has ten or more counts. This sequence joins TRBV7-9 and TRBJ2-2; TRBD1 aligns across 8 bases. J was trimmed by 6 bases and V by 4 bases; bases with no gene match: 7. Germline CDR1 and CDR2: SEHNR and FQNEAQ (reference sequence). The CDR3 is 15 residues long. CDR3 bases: TGTGCCAGCAGCTCCCCGACAGGGGACCCCGGGGAGCTGTTTTTT. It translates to CASSSPTGDPGELFF.

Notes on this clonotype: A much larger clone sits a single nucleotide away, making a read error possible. CDR3: CASSQQGEFTEAFF. As DNA, the CDR3 is TGTGCCAGCAGCCAGCAGGGGGAGTTCACTGAAGCTTTCTTT. The chain recombines TRBV11-3 with TRBJ1-1; 7 bases line up with TRBD1. The J segment lost 4 bases and the V segment lost 5 bases, leaving 7 bases of the junction unmatched. Germline values: CDR1 SGHNT, CDR2 YENEEA. The CDR3 contains 14 residues.

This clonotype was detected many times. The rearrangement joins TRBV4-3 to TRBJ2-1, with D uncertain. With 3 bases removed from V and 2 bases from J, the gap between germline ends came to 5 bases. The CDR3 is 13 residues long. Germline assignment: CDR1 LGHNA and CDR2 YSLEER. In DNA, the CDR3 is TGCGCCAGCAGCCAGGGGACCTACAATGAGCAGTTCTTC. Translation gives CASSQGTYNEQFF.

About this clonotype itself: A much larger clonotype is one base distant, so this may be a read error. CDR3 in amino acids: CASSGTEKEETQYF. The CDR3 DNA reads as TGTGCCAGTTCCGGGACAGAGAAAGAAGAGACCCAGTACTTC. The chain recombines TRBV27 with TRBJ2-5; TRBD1 matches at 7 bases. Trimming cost V 9 bases and J 3 bases; bases outside gene matches: 10. The CDR3 is made up of 14 amino acids. The germline V gene has CDR1 MNHEY and CDR2 SMNVEV (reference sequence).

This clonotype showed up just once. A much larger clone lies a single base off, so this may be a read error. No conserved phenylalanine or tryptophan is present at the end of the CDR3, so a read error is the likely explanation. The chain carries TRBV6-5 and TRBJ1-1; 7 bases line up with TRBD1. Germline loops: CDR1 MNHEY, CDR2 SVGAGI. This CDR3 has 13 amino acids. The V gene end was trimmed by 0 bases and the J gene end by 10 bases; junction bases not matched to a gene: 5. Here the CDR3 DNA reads TGTGCCAGCAGTTACTCGGGGTCAGGGGGAGCTTTCTTA. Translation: CASSYSGSGGAFL.

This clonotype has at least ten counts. Written as DNA, the CDR3 is TGTGCCACCAGTCCTGGGAGCCTCCGGAATGAGCAGTTCTTC. Its translation is CATSPGSLRNEQFF. V is TRBV24-1 and J is TRBJ2-1, with D possibly being TRBD2 (5 bases). Trimming cost V 6 bases and J 7 bases, with 15 bases left between them. The CDR3 runs to 14 residues. Germline V gives CDR1 KGHDR, CDR2 SFDVKD.

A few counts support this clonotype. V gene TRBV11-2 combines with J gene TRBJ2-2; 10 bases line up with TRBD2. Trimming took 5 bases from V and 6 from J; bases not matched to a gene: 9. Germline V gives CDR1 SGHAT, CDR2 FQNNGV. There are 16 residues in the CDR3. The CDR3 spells CASSAGLAEVAGELFF. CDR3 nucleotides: TGTGCCAGCAGCGCCGGACTAGCGGAAGTCGCCGGGGAGCTGTTTTTT.

The CDR3 here is CASSLGRQGATPWSEQFF. Written as DNA, the CDR3 is TGTGCCAGCAGTTTAGGGAGACAGGGGGCGACCCCGTGGTCTGAGCAGTTCTTC. The V and J genes are TRBV12-3 or TRBV12-4 and TRBJ2-1; TRBD1 matches at 10 bases. V was clipped by 1 base and J by 9 bases; unmatched bases: 15. The CDR3 is made up of 18 amino acids.